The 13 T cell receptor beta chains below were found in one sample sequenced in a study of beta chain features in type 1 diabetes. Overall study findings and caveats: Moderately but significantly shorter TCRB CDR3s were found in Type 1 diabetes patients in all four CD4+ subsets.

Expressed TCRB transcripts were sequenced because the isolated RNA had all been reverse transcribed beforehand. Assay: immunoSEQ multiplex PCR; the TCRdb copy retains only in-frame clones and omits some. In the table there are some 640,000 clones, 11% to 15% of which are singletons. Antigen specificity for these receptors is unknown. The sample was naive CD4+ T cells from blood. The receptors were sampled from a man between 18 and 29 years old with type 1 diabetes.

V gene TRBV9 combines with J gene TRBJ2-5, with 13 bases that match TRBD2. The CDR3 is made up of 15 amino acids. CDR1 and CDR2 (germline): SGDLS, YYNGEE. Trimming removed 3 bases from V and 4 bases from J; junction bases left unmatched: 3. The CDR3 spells CASSGTSGSVETQYF. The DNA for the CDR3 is TGTGCCAGCAGCGGGACTAGCGGGAGTGTAGAGACCCAGTACTTC.

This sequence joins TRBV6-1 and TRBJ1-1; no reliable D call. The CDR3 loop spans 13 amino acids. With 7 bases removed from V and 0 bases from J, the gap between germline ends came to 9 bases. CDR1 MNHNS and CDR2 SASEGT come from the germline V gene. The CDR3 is CASITTVNTEAFF. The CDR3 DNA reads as TGTGCCAGCATTACCACGGTGAACACTGAAGCTTTCTTT.

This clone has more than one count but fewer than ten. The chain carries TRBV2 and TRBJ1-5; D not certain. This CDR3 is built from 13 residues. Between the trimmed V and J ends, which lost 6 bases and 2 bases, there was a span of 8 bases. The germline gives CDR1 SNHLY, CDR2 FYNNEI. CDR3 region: CASRPEGNQPQHF. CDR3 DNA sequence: TGTGCCAGCAGGCCCGAGGGCAATCAGCCCCAGCATTTT.

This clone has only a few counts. This CDR3 is CASSEANGELFF. DNA of the CDR3: TGTGCCAGCAGTGAAGCGAACGGGGAGCTGTTTTTT. The V call is TRBV2, the J call TRBJ2-2; D is unresolved. CDR1 SNHLY and CDR2 FYNNEI come from the germline V gene. CDR3 length: 12 residues. Trimming stripped 0 bases from V and 7 bases from J, with 3 bases between.

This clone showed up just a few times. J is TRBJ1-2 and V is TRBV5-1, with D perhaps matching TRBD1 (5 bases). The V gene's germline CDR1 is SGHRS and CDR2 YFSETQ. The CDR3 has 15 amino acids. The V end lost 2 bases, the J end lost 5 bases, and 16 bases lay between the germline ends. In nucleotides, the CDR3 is TGCGCCAGCAGCTTAGGGGACGTCTCCGGGTATGGCTACACCTTC. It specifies CASSLGDVSGYGYTF.

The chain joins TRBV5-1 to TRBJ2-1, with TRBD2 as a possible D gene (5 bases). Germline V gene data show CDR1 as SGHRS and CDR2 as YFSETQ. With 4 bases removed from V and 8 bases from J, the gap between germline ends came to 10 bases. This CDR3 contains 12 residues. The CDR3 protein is CASSAGGDEQFF. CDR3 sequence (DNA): TGCGCCAGCAGCGCCGGAGGCGATGAGCAGTTCTTC.

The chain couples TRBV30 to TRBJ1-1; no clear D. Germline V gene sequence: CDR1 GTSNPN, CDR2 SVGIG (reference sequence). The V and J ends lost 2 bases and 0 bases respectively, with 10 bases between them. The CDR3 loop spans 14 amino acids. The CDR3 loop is CAWSRALMNTEAFF. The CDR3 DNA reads TGTGCCTGGAGTCGGGCCCTAATGAACACTGAAGCTTTCTTT.

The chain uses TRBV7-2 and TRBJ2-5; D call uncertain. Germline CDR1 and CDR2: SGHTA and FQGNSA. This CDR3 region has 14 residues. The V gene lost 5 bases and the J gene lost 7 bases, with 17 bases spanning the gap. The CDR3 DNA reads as TGTGCCAGCAGCATACCCGATCCAACGGGGACCCAGTACTTC. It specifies CASSIPDPTGTQYF.

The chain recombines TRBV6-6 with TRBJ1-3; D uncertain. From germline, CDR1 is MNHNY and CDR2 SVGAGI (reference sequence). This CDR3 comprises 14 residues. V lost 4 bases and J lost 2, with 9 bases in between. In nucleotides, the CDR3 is TGTGCCAGCAGTTTAGGTGGGACTGGAAACACCATATATTTT. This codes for CASSLGGTGNTIYF.

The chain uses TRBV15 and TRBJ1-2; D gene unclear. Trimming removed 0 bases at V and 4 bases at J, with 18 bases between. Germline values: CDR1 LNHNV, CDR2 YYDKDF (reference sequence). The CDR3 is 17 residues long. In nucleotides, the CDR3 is TGTGCCACCAGCAGAGATCGACGGGCTATTTCTTCCTATGGCTACACCTTC. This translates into CATSRDRRAISSYGYTF.

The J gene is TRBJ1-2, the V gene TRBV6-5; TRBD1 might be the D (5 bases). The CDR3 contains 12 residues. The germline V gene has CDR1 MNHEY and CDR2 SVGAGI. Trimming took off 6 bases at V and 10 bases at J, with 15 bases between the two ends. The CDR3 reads CASSLGSGDYTF. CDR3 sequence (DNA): TGTGCCAGCAGCTTGGGATCGGGGGACTACACCTTC.

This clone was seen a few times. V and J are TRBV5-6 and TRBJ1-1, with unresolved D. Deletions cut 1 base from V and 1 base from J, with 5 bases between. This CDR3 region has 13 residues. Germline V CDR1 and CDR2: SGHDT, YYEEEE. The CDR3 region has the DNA TGTGCCAGCAGCTTGACAGAGAACACTGAAGCTTTCTTT. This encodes CASSLTENTEAFF.

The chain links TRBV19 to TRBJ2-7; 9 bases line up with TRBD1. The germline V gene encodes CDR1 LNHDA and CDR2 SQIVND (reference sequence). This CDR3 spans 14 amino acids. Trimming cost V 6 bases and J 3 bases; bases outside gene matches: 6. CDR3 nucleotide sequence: TGTGCCAGTAGAAGAAGGACAGGGGACTACGAGCAGTACTTC. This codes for CASRRRTGDYEQYF. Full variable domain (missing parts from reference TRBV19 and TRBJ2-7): DGGITQSPKYLFRKEGQNVTLSCEQNLNHDAMYWYRQDPGQGLRLIYYSQIVNDFQKGDIAEGYSVSREKKESFPLTVTSAQKNPTAFYLCASRRRTGDYEQYFGPGTRLTVT.